The T cell receptor (beta chain) described here comes from a study of T cell changes during pregnancy in multiple sclerosis. The data were produced by immunoSEQ multiplex PCR, yet TCRdb's version contains in-frame clones alone and is incomplete. This table holds roughly 59,000 clones, roughly 89% found once. This material consisted of peripheral blood, taken in the third trimester of pregnancy. The source is a female donor in good health, enrolled as a control in a pregnancy study.

The CDR3 sequence: CAWSQGTQSNQPQHF. The CDR3 DNA is TGTGCCTGGAGTCAGGGGACACAAAGCAATCAGCCCCAGCATTTT. The chain joins TRBV30 to TRBJ1-5; possibly TRBD1 for D (6 bases). The V gene lost 2 bases and the J gene lost 1 base, with 12 bases spanning the gap. CDR3 length: 15 amino acids. The germline gives CDR1 GTSNPN, CDR2 SVGIG (reference sequence).